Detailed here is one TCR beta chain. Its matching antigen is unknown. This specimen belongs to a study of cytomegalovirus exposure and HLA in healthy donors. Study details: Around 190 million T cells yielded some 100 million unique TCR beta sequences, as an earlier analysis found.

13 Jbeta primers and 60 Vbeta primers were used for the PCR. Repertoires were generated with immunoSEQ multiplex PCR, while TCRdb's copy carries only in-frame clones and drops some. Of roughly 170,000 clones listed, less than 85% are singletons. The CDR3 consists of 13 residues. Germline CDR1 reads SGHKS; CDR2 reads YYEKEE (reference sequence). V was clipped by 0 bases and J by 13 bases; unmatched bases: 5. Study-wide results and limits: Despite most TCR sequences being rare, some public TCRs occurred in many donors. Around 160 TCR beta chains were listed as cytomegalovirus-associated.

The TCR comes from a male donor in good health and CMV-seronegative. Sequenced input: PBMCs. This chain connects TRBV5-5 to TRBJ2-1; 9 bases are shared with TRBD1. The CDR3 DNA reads TGTGCCAGCAGCTTGGCCGGGACAGGGAAACAGTTCTTC. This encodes CASSLAGTGKQFF.